One sample yielded the 4 T cell receptor beta chains listed below, sequenced in a study of shared clonotypes between healthy human individuals. Produced via immunoSEQ multiplex PCR; TCRdb's table is partial and in-frame only. The sample lists around 1.1 million clones, around three quarters seen once, with 0.5% to 0.65% in the top ten. Source material: memory CD4+ T cells from PBMCs. Subset noted: CD45RA-negative fraction. Every receptor here comes from a man aged 18 to 29 in good health. Some clones in this sample may be carry-over from other donors' samples.

This clone has just a few counts. This chain connects TRBV27 to TRBJ1-2; 11 bases map to TRBD1. V lost 1 base to trimming and J lost 8 bases; unmatched junction nucleotides: 6. The CDR3 loop spans 15 amino acids. Germline CDR1 MNHEY, CDR2 SMNVEV (reference sequence). The CDR3 reads CASSLLGQGVRGYTF. DNA of the CDR3: TGTGCCAGCAGTTTATTGGGACAGGGGGTTAGGGGCTACACCTTC.

The chain has TRBV18 and TRBJ2-3, with unresolved D. The CDR3 totals 15 residues. Between the trimmed V and J ends, which lost 4 bases and 0 bases, there was a span of 11 bases. Germline lookup yields CDR1 KGHSH and CDR2 LQKENI. The CDR3 protein is CASSRQPRSTDTQYF. In nucleotides, the CDR3 is TGTGCCAGCTCACGACAACCTCGCAGCACAGATACGCAGTATTTT.

This chain connects TRBV10-3 to TRBJ2-3; D gene unclear. The CDR3 sequence is 14 residues long. Germline V gene sequence: CDR1 ENHRY, CDR2 SYGVKD. With 10 bases removed from V and 0 bases from J, the gap between germline ends came to 14 bases. CDR3 region: CATLSVPSTDTQYF. The CDR3 DNA is TGTGCCACCCTATCAGTTCCTAGCACAGATACGCAGTATTTT.

The rearrangement joins TRBV6-1 to TRBJ1-5; 7 bases align to TRBD1. Germline CDR1 and CDR2: MNHNS and SASEGT. CDR3 size: 15 residues. After removal of 4 bases from V and 3 bases from J, the junction contained 6 bases not matched to a gene. Written as DNA, the CDR3 is TGTGCCAGCAGTGGAAGACAGGGCTACAATCAGCCCCAGCATTTT. This gives the protein CASSGRQGYNQPQHF.